The TCR beta chain under discussion was sequenced for a study of control samples from healthy donors and cancer patients. Between the trimmed V and J ends, which lost 0 bases and 3 bases, there was a span of 5 bases. Germline V CDR1 and CDR2: SGHDN, FVKESK. The CDR3 extends over 13 amino acids. The table came from immunoSEQ multiplex PCR; TCRdb's copy has only in-frame clones and leaves some out. The sample lists tens of thousands of clones; roughly 80% were seen once. The clonotype was recovered from a woman between 50 and 59 years old with lung cancer. The rearrangement uses TRBV14 and TRBJ1-2, with D uncertain. Sequences were obtained from PBMCs. The CDR3: CASSQDRYYGYTF. The CDR3 nucleotides are TGTGCCAGCAGCCAAGACAGATACTATGGCTACACCTTC.